This TCR beta chain came from a study of early T cells in non-severe SARS-CoV-2 infection. This clonotype has more than one count but fewer than ten. V gave up 0 bases and J gave up 6 bases, with 5 bases separating them. Germline V gives CDR1 GTSNPN, CDR2 SVGIG (reference sequence). The CDR3 is made up of 11 amino acids. The library protocol tagged individual cDNA molecules with unique molecular identifiers. TCRdb reprocessed the 5' RACE reads via MiXCR and lists one record per CDR3 protein. Counted here are over 95,000 distinct CDR3 sequences, around 16% occurring once; the ten biggest clones make up roughly 1.3%.

This clonotype was sampled from an adult who was a healthcare worker with PCR-confirmed SARS-CoV-2 infection or an uninfected control (not recorded which). Input material: whole blood. The rearrangement joins TRBV30 to TRBJ2-5; D call uncertain. In DNA form, the CDR3 reads TGTGCCTGGAGTGTAGGGAAGACCCAGTACTTC. This encodes CAWSVGKTQYF.